The clone carrying this T cell receptor beta chain was seen only once. Its antigen is currently unknown. These data belong to a study of Tregs in tolerant kidney transplant recipients. The germline V gene encodes CDR1 SGDLS and CDR2 YYNGEE. This CDR3 has 14 residues. The V end lost 4 bases, the J end lost 5 bases, and 14 bases lay between the germline ends. Study-level results: Few patients were studied, so findings need validation in larger groups. Biological reproducibility was not directly addressed, but technical replication error appeared minimal.

Sequencing used immunoSEQ multiplex PCR; TCRdb keeps in-frame clones, though not all of them. The sample records around 98,000 clones, 93% being singletons. The rearrangement joins TRBV9 to TRBJ2-3; TRBD1 might be the D (6 bases). The sample was CD4+ T cells from blood, taken before the transplant. The sequence came from a human donor who received a combined kidney and bone marrow transplant. As DNA, the CDR3 is TGTGCCAGCAGCCCCTTCGTAGGGGGAGATACGCAGTATTTT. Its protein product is CASSPFVGGDTQYF.